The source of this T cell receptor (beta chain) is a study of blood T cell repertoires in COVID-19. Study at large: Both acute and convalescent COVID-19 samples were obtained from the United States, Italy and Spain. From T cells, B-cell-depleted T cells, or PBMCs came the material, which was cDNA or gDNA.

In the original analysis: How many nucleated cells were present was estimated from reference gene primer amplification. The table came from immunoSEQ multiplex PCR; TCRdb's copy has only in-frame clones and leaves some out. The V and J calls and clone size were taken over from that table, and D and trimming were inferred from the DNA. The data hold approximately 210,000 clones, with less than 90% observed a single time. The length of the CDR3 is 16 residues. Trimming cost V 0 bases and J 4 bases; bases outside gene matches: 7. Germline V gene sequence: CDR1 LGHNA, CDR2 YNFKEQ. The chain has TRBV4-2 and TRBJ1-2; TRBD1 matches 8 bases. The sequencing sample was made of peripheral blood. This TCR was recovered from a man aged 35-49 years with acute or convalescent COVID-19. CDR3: CASSQDMDRVFYGYTF. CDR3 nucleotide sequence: TGTGCCAGCAGCCAAGATATGGACAGGGTTTTCTATGGCTACACCTTC.